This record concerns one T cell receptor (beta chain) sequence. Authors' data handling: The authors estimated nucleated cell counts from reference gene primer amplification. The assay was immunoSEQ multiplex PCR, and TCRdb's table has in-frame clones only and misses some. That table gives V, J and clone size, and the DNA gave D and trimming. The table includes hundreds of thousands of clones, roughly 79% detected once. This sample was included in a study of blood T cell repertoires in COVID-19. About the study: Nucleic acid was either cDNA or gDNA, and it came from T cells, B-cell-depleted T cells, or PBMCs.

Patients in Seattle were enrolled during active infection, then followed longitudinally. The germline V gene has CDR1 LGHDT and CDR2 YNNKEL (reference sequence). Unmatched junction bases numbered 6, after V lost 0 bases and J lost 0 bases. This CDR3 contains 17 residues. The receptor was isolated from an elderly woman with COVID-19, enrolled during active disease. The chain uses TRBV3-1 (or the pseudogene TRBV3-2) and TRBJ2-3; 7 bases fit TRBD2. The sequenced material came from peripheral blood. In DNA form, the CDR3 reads TGTGCCAGCAGCCAAGAATACAGCGGGGTTAGCACAGATACGCAGTATTTT. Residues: CASSQEYSGVSTDTQYF.